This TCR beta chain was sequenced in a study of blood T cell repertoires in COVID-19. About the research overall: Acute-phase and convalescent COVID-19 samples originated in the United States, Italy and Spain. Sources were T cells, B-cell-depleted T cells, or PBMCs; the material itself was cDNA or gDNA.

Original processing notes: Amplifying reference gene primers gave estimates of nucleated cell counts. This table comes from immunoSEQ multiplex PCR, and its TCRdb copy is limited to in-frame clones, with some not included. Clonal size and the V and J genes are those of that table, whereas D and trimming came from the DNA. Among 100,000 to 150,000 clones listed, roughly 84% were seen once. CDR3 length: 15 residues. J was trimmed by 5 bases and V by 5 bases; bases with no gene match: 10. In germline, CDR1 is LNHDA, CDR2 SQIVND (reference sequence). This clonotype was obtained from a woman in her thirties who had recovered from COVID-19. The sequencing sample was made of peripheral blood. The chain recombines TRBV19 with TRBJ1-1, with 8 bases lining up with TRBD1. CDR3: CASSFSGQGGTEAFF. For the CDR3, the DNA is TGTGCCAGTAGTTTCTCCGGACAGGGAGGAACTGAAGCTTTCTTT.